These T cell receptor beta chains were read from a single sample in a study of cytomegalovirus exposure and HLA in healthy donors. TCRdb's table, derived via immunoSEQ multiplex PCR, lists solely in-frame clones and lacks some. There are about 130,000 clones in the sample; around 72% occur only once, and approximately 2.6% lies in the top ten. Sequenced sample: PBMCs. Receptors originate from a human donor in good health. The CDR3 runs from the conserved cysteine through the conserved F or W. The D gene is left open where the match is weak.

j_gene	v_gene	d_gene	CDR3aa
TRBJ2-3	TRBV10-3	TRBD2	CAISESYGSGGTDTQYF
TRBJ1-1	TRBV6-5	TRBD1	CASSLMDRHTEAFF
TRBJ2-7	TRBV7-6	TRBD2	CASSLNPRTSGGHEQYF
TRBJ2-7	TRBV7-8	.	CASSLARWTVDEQYF
TRBJ1-4	TRBV18	.	CASSPPPGEKLFF
TRBJ2-7	TRBV5-1	.	CASSPRGRLGYEQYF
TRBJ2-2	TRBV7-3	.	CASSLTGTGELFF
TRBJ2-2	TRBV6-1	TRBD1	CASSTGQANTGELFF
TRBJ2-3	TRBV28	.	CASRRTPPGTNLRTDTQYF
TRBJ1-1	TRBV27	.	CASTPGIPNTEAFF
TRBJ2-5	TRBV7-6	.	CASSPAGETQYF
TRBJ2-1	TRBV5-1	TRBD1	CASSAGTVNEQFF
TRBJ2-1	TRBV27	TRBD1	CASSQHTLPLRTGDGNEQFF
TRBJ1-5	TRBV18	.	CASSLQGSFQPQHF
TRBJ2-3	TRBV12-5	TRBD1	CASAPSGTGTDTQYF
TRBJ1-5	TRBV4-1	.	CASSQGGGINQPQHF
TRBJ1-6	TRBV30	.	CASGQYNSPLHF
TRBJ1-2	TRBV19	TRBD1	CASSMGQLIYGYTF
TRBJ2-1	TRBV7-3	TRBD2	CASSPLAGGIKFF
TRBJ2-3	TRBV11-3	TRBD1	CASSSTPGGAKADTQYF
TRBJ2-4	TRBV27	TRBD1	CASSLQGQQFQYF
TRBJ2-3	TRBV7-2	TRBD1	CASSLWGTGGTSTDTQYF
TRBJ2-2	TRBV5-4	TRBD1	CASSLGQGPTGELFF
TRBJ1-2	TRBV30	.	CAWKPGHDVGWNYGYTF
TRBJ2-7	TRBV27	TRBD1	CASSLLGTDYEQYF
TRBJ2-7	TRBV11-2	TRBD2	CASSLVGGTSGNLRGEQYF
TRBJ2-7	TRBV12-2	.	CASRLGQGTYEQYF
TRBJ1-2	TRBV28	.	CASSRVGATNYGYTF
TRBJ2-5	TRBV10-3	.	CAISEESAGRLKTQYF
TRBJ2-6	TRBV9	.	CASSVVDRSGANVLTF
TRBJ1-2	TRBV15	.	CATSRGGHMNYGYTF
TRBJ1-5	TRBV27	TRBD1	CASSFLGQVGVQPQHF
TRBJ1-2	TRBV10-3	TRBD1	CAISELTGNGYTF
TRBJ2-1	TRBV27	TRBD2	CASSPRTSGKEQFF
TRBJ2-7	TRBV27	TRBD1	CASSLRGRYEQYF
TRBJ2-7	TRBV2	.	CASRRGYEQYF
TRBJ1-4	TRBV25-1	.	CASSGSWGREKLFF
TRBJ2-1	TRBV7-8	TRBD2	CASSLLRGTSGSSYNEQFF
TRBJ2-1	TRBV28	.	CASARGEQFF
TRBJ1-2	TRBV5-1	TRBD1	CASSLGDRVGYGYTF
TRBJ2-2	TRBV4-3	.	CASSQSVGDGELFF
TRBJ2-1	TRBV9	.	CASSVGTLSGNEQFF
TRBJ2-7	TRBV27	.	CASSRQTDYEQYF
TRBJ2-3	TRBV7-9	TRBD2	CASSPGPVGGADTQYF
TRBJ2-6	TRBV6-5	.	CASSQRQIGANVLTF
TRBJ2-7	TRBV4-3	TRBD1	CASSLGQGDEQYF
TRBJ1-6	TRBV7-9	.	CASSLGRGGLPLHF
TRBJ2-5	TRBV7-9	TRBD2	CSSSLGTSGRRETQYF
TRBJ2-7	TRBV21-1	.	CASSPPSTGEFYEQYF
TRBJ2-2	TRBV9	.	CASSVAQGNTGELFF
TRBJ2-2	TRBV9	.	CASSVFPQSGELFF
TRBJ1-1	TRBV10-2	.	CASRTTVNTEAFF
.	TRBV7-9	TRBD1	CSSSLGQGYEQYF
TRBJ2-2	TRBV5-4	.	CASSYPGLPTGELFF
TRBJ2-7	TRBV7-2	TRBD2	CASRPLSGGASEQYF